Sequencing of this T cell receptor (beta chain) was carried out in a study of T cells in Graves' hyperthyroidism and ophthalmopathy (dated by TCRdb to between 2019 and 2020). For the wider study: Peripheral blood was collected at initial diagnosis, before any treatment. To identify TCR V-J signatures that set the groups apart, the researchers used a discovery cohort of 95 to 100 patients, made up of around 40 with Graves' ophthalmopathy and some 58 with stable Graves' hyperthyroidism. Prospective prediction of ophthalmopathy was tested in an independent validation cohort consisting of about 20 hyperthyroidism patients and 17 patients who later progressed to ophthalmopathy. The roughly 90 discovery patients were divided at random into training and test sets in a 7:3 ratio. In addition, the study compared T-cell repertoires in thyroid tissue and in blood from about six Graves' hyperthyroidism patients. After blood sampling, hyperthyroidism patients were treated with methimazole at a starting dose of 30 mg daily, and ophthalmopathy patients were treated with high-dose intravenous methylprednisolone. The paper describes TCR Vbeta CDR3 sequencing of 135 peripheral blood samples, made up of approximately 40 ophthalmopathy patients, approximately 73 hyperthyroidism patients and 17 progressor patients. The investigation overall reported the following: Blood samples also contained most of the expanded thyroid clonotypes (frequency above 0.001), which suggests that blood repertoires may reflect thyroid immune responses. During validation, the model predicted progression to ophthalmopathy a median of approximately six months ahead of onset, with 70.59% sensitivity and roughly 75% specificity. A 13 V-J signature model separated ophthalmopathy from stable hyperthyroidism, with 87.88% sensitivity and about 81% specificity in cross-validation and 80%/75% in testing. Sample size was not statistically predetermined, and investigators were not blinded to group allocation.

Amplification of TCR beta CDR3 regions was carried out from RNA transcripts. The TCR CDR3 was subjected to a first round of RT-PCR using the HTBI primer set and the Qiagen OneStep RT-PCR kit. Libraries were constructed in a second round of multiplex PCR, after which size selection and purification were carried out. The libraries were sequenced on an Illumina HiSeq2000 using paired-end 100 bp reads. In the paper's pipeline: SOAPnuke was used to process the raw data, with reads discarded if the reads contained adapters or uncalled bases, had a mean Phred below 15, or lacked an exact constant-primer or identifier match. COPE v1.2.5 was used to merge the high-quality paired reads, and each unique nucleotide sequence was defined as a clonotype. Clonotypes were aligned to IMGT TRBV, TRBD and TRBJ reference segments using MiTCR v1.1. Analysis was restricted to V-J combinations with a frequency above 0.0001, which covered roughly 99% of repertoires. A TCS score was defined as the ratio between F50 (clonal expansion) and ExV (chaos), using BLOSUM62-based TCRdist between CDR3 peptides within each V-J. Welch's t-statistics and random forest reduced just over 500 V-J features to roughly 13, which were used in a naive Bayes classifier (R e1071). The Morisita-Horn index was used to measure how similar the thyroid and blood repertoires were. In TCRdb, the public reads were trimmed at Q25 with fastp and aligned with MiXCR, with productive beta chains retained. A single entry per CDR3 protein holds the most common genes and DNA from its merged rows. TCRdb, not the original authors, processed these V and J calls. In all, the sample holds hundreds of thousands of distinct CDR3 sequences, and 30% to 40% of those were seen once. 30% to 40% of the sample is taken by the ten largest.

A patient counted as having stable Graves' hyperthyroidism if no progression to ophthalmopathy occurred over 18 months of follow-up. Hyperthyroidism patients were newly diagnosed, with disease duration under 2 months, and aged 18 to 65 years. The study excluded patients with uncontrolled infections, other autoimmune diseases, pregnancy or lactation. Diagnoses were established on the basis of clinical symptoms, serum thyroxine and TRAb, thyroid ultrasound, and orbital computed tomography. PBMCs were isolated from more than 9 ml of fresh peripheral blood by Ficoll-Paque density gradient centrifugation. Total RNA was extracted with Trizol reagent, and quality was checked on an Agilent 2100 Bioanalyzer. Concerning this clonotype itself: The antigen it binds to is not known. Base qualities are not at hand, and no much larger clone is one base apart.

This sequence originates from a woman between 35 and 50 years old with Graves' hyperthyroidism. Sequencing used blood.

The bases are TGTGCCAGCAGCTTACAGGGGACAGGGATAACAAATTCACCCCTCCACTTT. This sequence encodes CASSLQGTGITNSPLHF. Recombination connected TRBV7-2 to TRBJ1-6; a stretch of 9 junction bases matches TRBD1. CDR1 and CDR2 are read off the germline V gene as SGHTA and FQGNSA. Trimmed from V: 2 bases; trimmed from J: 7 bases; junction bases lacking a gene match: 9. From its cysteine to its phenylalanine, the CDR3 spans 17 amino acids. CDR3 DNA is the only sequence kept; it has 51 bases, read in frame from the first base.